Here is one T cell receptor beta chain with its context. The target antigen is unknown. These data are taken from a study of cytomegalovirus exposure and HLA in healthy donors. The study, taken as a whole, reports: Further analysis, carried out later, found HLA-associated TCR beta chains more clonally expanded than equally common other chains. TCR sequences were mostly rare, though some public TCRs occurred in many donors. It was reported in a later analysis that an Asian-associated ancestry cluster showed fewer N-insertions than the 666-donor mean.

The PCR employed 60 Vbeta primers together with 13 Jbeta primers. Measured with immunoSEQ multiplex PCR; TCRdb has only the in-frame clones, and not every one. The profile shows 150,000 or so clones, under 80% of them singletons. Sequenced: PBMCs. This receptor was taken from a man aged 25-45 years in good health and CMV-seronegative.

The CDR3 loop is CASSNPDRGPNEKLFF. As DNA, the CDR3 is TGTGCCAGCAGCAACCCGGACAGGGGGCCTAATGAAAAACTGTTTTTT. V usage is TRBV21-1 and J usage is TRBJ1-4; the DNA was not used to check the table's D call, TRBD1. TRBV21-1 is recorded as a pseudogene. The CDR3 covers 16 residues.